Below, 9 T cell receptor beta chains from the same sample are listed, as sequenced in a study of tissue T cells after allogeneic stem cell transplantation. Profiled with immunoSEQ multiplex PCR; TCRdb holds only in-frame clones, not every one. The sample carries some 45,000 clones, roughly 92% recorded once. The source was blood, collected before transplantation. The receptors were gathered from a woman aged 35 to 75 who later had graft-versus-host disease after an allogeneic stem cell transplant.

The V gene is TRBV6-6, the J gene TRBJ2-7; no clear D. This CDR3 contains 13 residues. The germline V gene has CDR1 MNHNY and CDR2 SVGAGI (reference sequence). V shed 7 bases and J shed 7 bases, with 17 bases lying between them. The CDR3 loop is CASIAPEVWEQYF. The DNA for the CDR3 is TGTGCCAGCATCGCCCCCGAGGTTTGGGAGCAGTACTTC.

This rearrangement joins TRBV5-1 to TRBJ2-5; D uncertain. The V gene lost 4 bases and the J gene lost 2 bases, with 9 bases spanning the gap. Germline values: CDR1 SGHRS, CDR2 YFSETQ. This CDR3 spans 13 amino acids. Here the CDR3 reads CASSRAPQETQYF. CDR3 in DNA: TGCGCCAGCAGCAGGGCCCCTCAAGAGACCCAGTACTTC.

V and J are TRBV3-1 (or the pseudogene TRBV3-2) and TRBJ2-5, with TRBD2 matching 10 bases. CDR1 is LGHDT and CDR2 is YNNKEL in the germline V gene (reference sequence). This CDR3 comprises 18 residues. Losses at the gene ends were 3 bases for V and 4 bases for J; bases not matched to a gene: 14. The CDR3 nucleotides read TGTGCCAGCAGCCATACAGCAGCGGGAGGGCCGGGAAGAGAGACCCAGTACTTC. Translated: CASSHTAAGGPGRETQYF.

The chain carries TRBV6-2 or TRBV6-3 and TRBJ2-7; D remains unclear. Trimming removed 2 bases from V and 4 bases from J, with 3 bases in between. This CDR3 region has 11 residues. Germline CDR1 reads MNHEY; CDR2 reads SVGEGT. This CDR3 reads CASSYLYEQYF. CDR3 nucleotides: TGTGCCAGCAGTTACCTTTACGAGCAGTACTTC.

This sequence joins TRBV15 and TRBJ2-4, with D possibly matching TRBD2 (5 bases). Germline V gene sequence: CDR1 LNHNV, CDR2 YYDKDF (reference sequence). CDR3 length: 15 residues. Trimming took 0 bases from V and 4 from J, leaving 10 bases between them. CDR3 region: CATSREGSRKNIQYF. The CDR3 DNA follows: TGTGCCACCAGCAGAGAGGGGAGCAGGAAAAACATTCAGTACTTC.

This sequence joins TRBV6-2 or TRBV6-3 and TRBJ1-5; D call uncertain. Germline-derived CDR1 and CDR2 are MNHEY and SVGEGT. CDR3 length: 14 residues. V was shortened by 0 bases and J by 4 bases, with 7 bases between the two germline ends. CDR3 coding DNA: TGTGCCAGCAGTTACTCTCAGGAGAATCAGCCCCAGCATTTT. Its translation is CASSYSQENQPQHF.

The chain is built from TRBV28 and TRBJ2-3; D is ambiguous. The germline V gene has CDR1 MDHEN and CDR2 SYDVKM. This CDR3 region has 16 residues. V was trimmed by 1 base and J by 0 bases, leaving 11 bases between them. Here the CDR3 reads CASSLSVVTSTDTQYF. CDR3 coding DNA: TGTGCCAGCAGTTTATCTGTGGTAACTAGCACAGATACGCAGTATTTT.

V gene TRBV18 combines with J gene TRBJ1-3; D not resolved. The CDR3 length is 15 residues. V was clipped by 1 base and J by 0 bases, with 7 bases between them. Germline V CDR1 and CDR2: KGHSH, LQKENI. CDR3 sequence (DNA): TGTGCCAGCTCACCACAACAGTACTCTGGAAACACCATATATTTT. This translates into CASSPQQYSGNTIYF.

A remark on this clone: Its ends do not fully match the called genes, so a read error is possible. This chain joins TRBV27 and TRBJ2-1, with no clear D. CDR1 and CDR2 (germline): MNHEY, SMNVEV (reference sequence). The CDR3 consists of 13 residues. Here the CDR3 DNA reads TGTGCCAGCAGTCAGGAACCCTATAATGAGCAGTTCTTC. It specifies CASSQEPYNEQFF.